The next 30 T cell receptor beta chains were all read from a single sample in a study of blood T cell repertoires in COVID-19. Assay: immunoSEQ multiplex PCR; the TCRdb copy retains only in-frame clones and omits some. The sample contains over 110,000 clones, around 90% of which appear only once. The sequenced material came from peripheral blood. Every receptor here comes from a woman aged 45-65 years with acute or convalescent COVID-19.

This chain uses TRBV29-1 with TRBJ1-2, with D possibly matching TRBD1 (6 bases). Germline CDR1 and CDR2: SQVTM and ANQGSEA. There are 13 residues in the CDR3. Trimming left V 5 bases short and J 7 bases short, with 17 bases between. Written as DNA, the CDR3 is TGCAGCGTTCGAAGCCTATTGACAGGTGGCTACACCTTC. It specifies CSVRSLLTGGYTF.

The rearrangement joins TRBV28 to TRBJ1-2, with 9 bases fitting TRBD1. Trimming at V came to 6 bases and at J to 6 bases, leaving 14 bases not matched to a gene. The CDR3 has 16 amino acids. The germline V gene has CDR1 MDHEN and CDR2 SYDVKM. The CDR3: CASSRPGQGTRNGYTF. The CDR3 DNA reads TGTGCCAGCAGCAGACCGGGACAGGGCACGAGGAATGGCTACACCTTC.

This chain connects TRBV6-5 to TRBJ2-5, with 8 nucleotides matching TRBD1. The germline gives CDR1 MNHEY, CDR2 SVGAGI. The CDR3 is 14 residues long. With V trimmed by 7 bases and J by 4 bases, 8 bases remained unmatched. The DNA for the CDR3 is TGTGCCAGCACCGAGACAGGGGCGCGAGAGACCCAGTACTTC. Translation gives CASTETGARETQYF.

The chain couples TRBV4-1 to TRBJ2-7; 9 bases agree with TRBD2. The CDR3 runs 14 residues. From germline, CDR1 is MGHRA and CDR2 YSYEKL. V shed 4 bases, J shed 5 bases, and the junction held 6 bases outside the gene matches. CDR3 nucleotide sequence: TGCGCCAGCAGCCTAGCGGGAGCGGGGCACGAGCAGTACTTC. Its translation is CASSLAGAGHEQYF.

This clone was detected only once. The rearrangement uses TRBV7-3 and TRBJ1-1; D gene unclear. The V end was cut by 3 bases, the J end by 0 bases, with 5 bases between. Germline V gene lookup returns CDR1 SGHTA and CDR2 FQGTGA. There are 13 residues in the CDR3. Written as DNA, the CDR3 is TGTGCCAGCAGCTTTCTACTGAACACTGAAGCTTTCTTT. As protein: CASSFLLNTEAFF.

The chain has TRBV2 and TRBJ1-1; D possibly corresponds to TRBD1 (6 bases). Germline V gene sequence: CDR1 SNHLY, CDR2 FYNNEI. Trimming removed 3 bases from V and 0 bases from J, with 14 bases in between. The CDR3 has 16 residues. The CDR3 sequence is CASSEDSLAMNTEAFF. CDR3 nucleotide sequence: TGTGCCAGCAGTGAGGACAGCCTGGCGATGAACACTGAAGCTTTCTTT.

This clone has only a few counts. The chain is built from TRBV19 and TRBJ1-3; possibly TRBD1 for D (6 bases). The V gene's germline CDR1 is LNHDA and CDR2 SQIVND (reference sequence). V lost 11 bases and J 3 bases, leaving 11 bases between the germline ends. This CDR3 is built from 12 residues. The CDR3 DNA follows: TGTGCCTCAGGGGCTAGTGGAAACACCATATATTTT. This sequence encodes CASGASGNTIYF. Looking up the rest from reference TRBV19 and TRBJ1-3 gives the full variable domain: DGGITQSPKYLFRKEGQNVTLSCEQNLNHDAMYWYRQDPGQGLRLIYYSQIVNDFQKGDIAEGYSVSREKKESFPLTVTSAQKNPTAFYLCASGASGNTIYFGEGSWLTVV.

The chain has TRBV11-1 and TRBJ2-5; D remains ambiguous. The CDR3 covers 13 residues. Germline loops: CDR1 SGHAT, CDR2 FQDESV (reference sequence). The V and J ends lost 1 base and 7 bases respectively, with 10 bases between them. CDR3 loop: CASSLGFTGTQYF. CDR3 DNA: TGTGCCAGCAGCTTAGGATTTACCGGGACCCAGTACTTC.

V and J are TRBV4-2 and TRBJ1-2; D not certain. The CDR3 sequence is 14 residues long. The germline gives CDR1 LGHNA, CDR2 YNFKEQ. Between the trimmed V and J ends, which lost 0 bases and 6 bases, there was a span of 11 bases. Here the CDR3 reads CASSQDSSSHGYTF. CDR3 DNA sequence: TGTGCCAGCAGCCAAGATTCCTCCTCCCATGGCTACACCTTC.

This chain links TRBV4-1 with TRBJ1-2, with D perhaps matching TRBD1 (5 bases). There are 15 residues in the CDR3. Germline CDR1 reads MGHRA; CDR2 reads YSYEKL. Deletions cut 0 bases from V and 2 bases from J, with 10 bases between. The CDR3 DNA follows: TGCGCCAGCAGCCAAGATCCAGGGAGGAACTATGGCTACACCTTC. This sequence encodes CASSQDPGRNYGYTF.

The genes are TRBV7-3 and TRBJ2-2; weak D call: TRBD2 (6 bases). The V gene's germline CDR1 is SGHTA and CDR2 FQGTGA. This CDR3 region has 16 residues. The V end lost 2 bases, the J end lost 2 bases, and 12 bases lay between the germline ends. The CDR3 DNA reads TGTGCCAGCAGCTTACAAGGGGCGGGAAACACCGGGGAGCTGTTTTTT. It specifies CASSLQGAGNTGELFF.

Only a few counts were recorded for this clone. The chain joins TRBV19 to TRBJ1-6; D call uncertain. The V gene's germline CDR1 is LNHDA and CDR2 SQIVND (reference sequence). CDR3 length: 12 amino acids. With 5 bases removed from V and 4 bases from J, the gap between germline ends came to 3 bases. Written as DNA, the CDR3 is TGTGCCAGTAGTCTTTATAATTCACCCCTCCACTTT. It codes for CASSLYNSPLHF.

The chain combines TRBV6-5 with TRBJ1-3, with 8 positions matching TRBD1. The ends lost 0 bases at V and 2 bases at J; junction bases unmatched: 0. The CDR3 covers 15 residues. Germline lookup yields CDR1 MNHEY and CDR2 SVGAGI. The CDR3 DNA reads as TGTGCCAGCAGTTACTCGACAGGGGCTGGAAACACCATATATTTT. Its protein product is CASSYSTGAGNTIYF.

The J gene is TRBJ2-2, the V gene TRBV2; TRBD1 is a possible D gene (5 bases). This CDR3 has 13 residues. Germline CDR1 reads SNHLY; CDR2 reads FYNNEI. CDR3 nucleotide sequence: TGTGCGGCAGGGAATGCGAACACCGGGGAGCTGTTTTTT. It codes for CAAGNANTGELFF.

This clone appeared once. V usage is TRBV27 and J usage is TRBJ2-1, with 12 nucleotides matching TRBD2. V lost 0 bases and J lost 8; bases outside the gene matches: 2. CDR1 and CDR2 from the germline V gene are MNHEY and SMNVEV (reference sequence). The CDR3 covers 15 residues. The CDR3: CASSLSLAGGDEQFF. In nucleotides, the CDR3 is TGTGCCAGCAGTTTATCCCTAGCGGGAGGGGATGAGCAGTTCTTC.

This chain connects TRBV5-6 to TRBJ1-2, with D perhaps matching TRBD1 (6 bases). Germline lookup yields CDR1 SGHDT and CDR2 YYEEEE. Between the trimmed V and J ends, which lost 4 bases and 8 bases, there was a span of 15 bases. There are 13 residues in the CDR3. The CDR3: CASSGTGKAGYTF. As DNA, the CDR3 is TGTGCCAGCAGCGGTACAGGGAAAGCCGGCTACACCTTC.

The rearrangement uses TRBV27 and TRBJ1-5; D ambiguous. Trimming cost V 6 bases and J 9 bases, with 9 bases left between them. CDR1 and CDR2 (germline): MNHEY, SMNVEV (reference sequence). The CDR3 is 11 residues long. In nucleotides, the CDR3 is TGTGCCAGCAGCCCTAGTCTGCCCCAGCATTTT. Its protein product is CASSPSLPQHF.

The genes are TRBV11-2 and TRBJ2-3; 8 bases line up with TRBD2. With 4 bases clipped from V and 3 bases from J, the junction kept 9 bases outside the gene matches. Germline CDR1 SGHAT, CDR2 FQNNGV. The CDR3 spans 16 residues. This chain's CDR3 is CASSSYLAGLTDTQYF. Written as DNA, the CDR3 is TGTGCCAGCAGCTCCTACTTAGCGGGACTTACAGATACGCAGTATTTT.

This chain connects TRBV4-2 to TRBJ2-5, with D hard to call. Trimming pared 2 bases from V and 1 base from J, leaving 14 bases between. Per the germline V gene, CDR1 is LGHNA and CDR2 is YNFKEQ. The length of the CDR3 is 16 residues. CDR3 sequence reads: CASSQTPWPGQETQYF. The CDR3 bases are TGTGCCAGCAGCCAAACCCCCTGGCCAGGCCAAGAGACCCAGTACTTC.

This clone was seen just once. This rearrangement joins TRBV11-2 to TRBJ2-7; 7 bases map to TRBD2. CDR3 size: 13 residues. J was trimmed by 3 bases and V by 6 bases; bases with no gene match: 5. The V gene's germline CDR1 is SGHAT and CDR2 FQNNGV. The DNA for the CDR3 is TGTGCCAGCAGGTGGGCTAGCGGCTACGAGCAGTACTTC. Its protein is CASRWASGYEQYF. Variable domain in full (rest from reference TRBV11-2 and TRBJ2-7): EAGVAQSPRYKIIEKRQSVAFWCNPISGHATLYWYQQILGQGPKLLIQFQNNGVVDDSQLPKDRFSAERLKGVDSTLKIQPAKLEDSAVYLCASRWASGYEQYFGPGTRLTVT.

The CDR3 protein is CASSQVAGITYEQYF. The CDR3 DNA reads TGTGCCAGCAGCCAAGTTGCAGGGATAACCTACGAGCAGTACTTC. V gene TRBV4-2 combines with J gene TRBJ2-7; possible D gene TRBD1, 5 bases. Germline CDR1 and CDR2: LGHNA and YNFKEQ. V was cut by 1 base and J by 2 bases, with 12 bases left in between. The CDR3 extends over 15 amino acids.

The chain links TRBV19 to TRBJ1-6; no clear D. The ends were cut back, 1 base at V and 7 bases at J, with 5 bases in the middle. CDR1 and CDR2 (germline): LNHDA, SQIVND (reference sequence). This CDR3 comprises 13 residues. The CDR3, as DNA: TGTGCCAGTAGTATAGTTTCGAATTCACCCCTCCACTTT. The encoded protein is CASSIVSNSPLHF.

The chain carries TRBV11-3 and TRBJ1-5; 7 bases agree with TRBD1. The trim removed 1 base at V and 7 bases at J, leaving 10 bases unmatched. This CDR3 has 16 amino acids. Looked up from germline, CDR1 is SGHNT and CDR2 is YENEEA. CDR3 in amino acids: CASSLVDDRARQPQHF. CDR3 bases: TGTGCCAGCAGCTTAGTCGACGACAGGGCACGGCAGCCCCAGCATTTT.

This clone was seen just once. The chain links TRBV6-6 to TRBJ2-3; maybe TRBD1 (5 bases). V lost 7 bases to trimming and J lost 2 bases, with 10 bases between them. Germline V gene lookup returns CDR1 MNHNY and CDR2 SVGAGI (reference sequence). This CDR3 comprises 13 residues. The CDR3 reads CASTGAYTDTQYF. DNA for the CDR3: TGTGCCAGCACTGGGGCATACACAGATACGCAGTATTTT.

This clone was picked up a small number of times. V gene TRBV5-8 combines with J gene TRBJ2-1, with D uncertain. Germline CDR1 and CDR2: SGHTS and YDEGEE. The CDR3 consists of 13 residues. Trimming removed 0 bases from V and 10 bases from J, with 11 bases in between. The CDR3 here is CASSLDPNREQFF. CDR3 DNA sequence: TGTGCCAGCAGCTTGGACCCGAACAGAGAGCAGTTCTTC.

The J gene is TRBJ2-1, the V gene TRBV3-1 (or the pseudogene TRBV3-2); 8 bases map to TRBD2. This CDR3 has 17 residues. The germline gives CDR1 LGHDT, CDR2 YNNKEL (reference sequence). V was clipped by 0 bases and J by 2 bases; unmatched bases: 6. CDR3 sequence reads: CASSQENPAGAYNEQFF. The CDR3 DNA reads TGTGCCAGCAGCCAAGAGAATCCAGCGGGAGCCTACAATGAGCAGTTCTTC.

The genes are TRBV6-6 and TRBJ2-7, with 9 bases lining up with TRBD1. Germline values: CDR1 MNHNY, CDR2 SVGAGI (reference sequence). The CDR3 totals 15 residues. The V and J ends lost 5 bases and 3 bases, in that order; junction bases with no gene match: 8. In nucleotides, the CDR3 is TGTGCCAGCAGTCCCCAGGACAGGGGACACTACGAGCAGTACTTC. It is translated as CASSPQDRGHYEQYF.

The chain employs TRBV9 and TRBJ2-1; TRBD2 agrees at 14 bases. Germline CDR1 SGDLS, CDR2 YYNGEE. This CDR3 has 16 amino acids. Losses at the gene ends were 2 bases for V and 6 bases for J; bases not matched to a gene: 4. The CDR3 is CASSVGTSGGLNEQFF. DNA of the CDR3: TGTGCCAGCAGCGTCGGGACTAGCGGGGGCCTCAATGAGCAGTTCTTC.

The chain is built from TRBV10-3 and TRBJ2-5, with 7 positions matching TRBD2. The CDR3 length is 16 residues. Germline assignment: CDR1 ENHRY and CDR2 SYGVKD. V was clipped by 4 bases and J by 1 base; unmatched bases: 9. The CDR3 region is CAISAGGKSRQETQYF. As DNA, the CDR3 is TGTGCCATCAGTGCGGGGGGAAAGTCACGCCAAGAGACCCAGTACTTC.

This clone appeared once. The genes are TRBV19 and TRBJ1-2, with 9 positions matching TRBD1. The CDR3 runs to 13 residues. Per the germline V gene, CDR1 is LNHDA and CDR2 is SQIVND (reference sequence). V was clipped by 8 bases and J by 6 bases; unmatched bases: 7. The CDR3 coding sequence is TGTGCCAGTGGGGACAGGGTGGGAGATGGCTACACCTTC. Translating gives CASGDRVGDGYTF.